The text below deals with one TCR beta chain. Antigen: not known. The data derive from a study of graft-versus-host responses after intestinal transplantation. Germline V gene data show CDR1 as SGHVS and CDR2 as FNYEAQ. The CDR3 length is 14 residues. V lost 5 bases and J lost 1; bases outside the gene matches: 5. Sequenced by immunoSEQ multiplex PCR; TCRdb stores in-frame clones only, minus some. The data contain 35,000 to 45,000 clones, around 94% of them seen just once; the ten biggest clones take up 0.2% to 0.25%. The chain links TRBV7-6 to TRBJ2-7, with 7 bases aligning to TRBD1. Sequenced here: unstimulated CD4+ T cells sorted from spleen or lymph node cells, sampled before transplant. This receptor was taken from a human donor who was the organ donor for an intestinal transplant. As DNA, the CDR3 is TGTGCCAGCAGCACCAGACAGGGATCCTACGAGCAGTACTTC. It specifies CASSTRQGSYEQYF.